Described below is a single T cell receptor beta chain sequence and its context. In the authors' methods: Amplification of reference gene primers was used by the study to estimate nucleated cell counts. Clones were read by immunoSEQ multiplex PCR, and TCRdb kept only the in-frame ones, dropping some. Clonal size and the V and J genes are those of that table, whereas D and trimming came from the DNA. Of roughly 170,000 clones listed, 85% to 90% are singletons. The entry originates in a study of blood T cell repertoires in COVID-19. Study in general: Some COVID-19 samples were acute and others convalescent; all came from the United States, Italy and Spain. Nucleic acid was either cDNA or gDNA, and it came from T cells, B-cell-depleted T cells, or PBMCs.

The germline CDR1 and CDR2 sequences are LGHDT and YNNKEL (reference sequence). The CDR3 runs to 15 residues. Trimming removed 0 bases at V and 8 bases at J, with 14 bases between. Material for sequencing was peripheral blood. This TCR came from a man aged 70-80 years with active or convalescent COVID-19. The rearrangement links TRBV3-1 (or the pseudogene TRBV3-2) to TRBJ1-5, with a tentative D call TRBD1 (6 bases). CDR3 nucleotide sequence: TGTGCCAGCAGCCAAGATATAGGGGGAATAGAGCCCCAGCATTTT. This translates into CASSQDIGGIEPQHF.